The clone carrying this T cell receptor beta chain has a handful of counts. The antigen remains unidentified. TCRdb independently ran MiXCR on the 5' RACE reads; one entry per CDR3 protein. Seen here are around 1.7 million distinct CDR3 sequences, roughly 35% observed once, and the top ten hold roughly 0.3%. The length of the CDR3 is 13 residues. CDR1 and CDR2 (germline): SGHDT, YYEEEE. V was shortened by 4 bases and J by 2 bases, with 10 bases between the two germline ends. The sample originates from a study of identical twins. Points from the study as a whole: Compared with models, monozygotic twins showed more out-of-frame TCR alpha sharing.

The chain recombines TRBV5-6 with TRBJ2-7; a possible D gene is TRBD1 (6 bases). Sequencing was done on a sample of cord blood. The TCR comes from a newborn girl in good health. The CDR3 sequence is CASSRTVTYEQYF. The CDR3, as DNA: TGTGCCAGCAGCAGGACAGTTACCTACGAGCAGTACTTC.